A selection of T cell receptor beta chains follows, all from one sample in a study of T cells after yellow fever vaccination. MiXCR, applied by TCRdb to the 5' RACE reads, yields one record per CDR3 protein. The sample gives 300,000 to 400,000 distinct CDR3 sequences, around 4.1% of which show up once; roughly 26% is in the top ten. The material was PBMCs, obtained 5 days after the yellow fever booster vaccination. The receptors come from a man aged 18 to 29 who received the YFV17D yellow fever vaccine. CDR3s include the opening cysteine and the closing phenylalanine or tryptophan. D genes are given only for firm matches. Size tells how often a clone was seen (once, few, many) or the class of an expanded clone, and some rows leave it out.

size: many; D: .; J: TRBJ2-5; V: TRBV6-6; CDR3: CASSFLYGVELETQYF; DNA: TGTGCCAGCAGTTTTTTGTACGGAGTGGAACTAGAGACCCAGTACTTC
size: few; D: .; J: TRBJ1-1; V: TRBV27; CDR3: CASSLVPGWTEAFF; DNA: TGTGCCAGCAGTTTAGTTCCAGGGTGGACTGAAGCTTTCTTT
size: few; D: .; J: TRBJ2-3; V: TRBV7-2; CDR3: CASSGNLALGSTDTQYF; DNA: TGTGCCAGCAGCGGAAATCTAGCGTTGGGGAGCACAGATACGCAGTATTTT
size: few; D: TRBD2; J: TRBJ2-3; V: TRBV5-1; CDR3: CASSSATSGNTDTQYF; DNA: TGCGCCAGCAGCTCCGCGACTAGCGGAAACACAGATACGCAGTATTTT
size: many; D: .; J: TRBJ1-3; V: TRBV12-3/TRBV12-4; CDR3: CASESREDSSGNTIYF; DNA: TGTGCCAGTGAGTCGAGAGAGGACAGCTCTGGAAACACCATATATTTT
size: few; D: .; J: TRBJ2-2; V: TRBV7-9; CDR3: CASSPDSGRSNTGELFF; DNA: TGTGCCAGCAGCCCCGACTCAGGGAGATCTAACACCGGGGAGCTGTTTTTT
size: few; D: .; J: TRBJ2-3; V: TRBV18; CDR3: CASSSGTPGTDTQYF; DNA: TGTGCCAGCTCATCCGGGACTCCCGGCACAGATACGCAGTATTTT
size: .; D: TRBD1; J: TRBJ2-3; V: TRBV11-2; CDR3: CASTKRGTGYTDTQYF; DNA: TGTGCCAGCACAAAAAGGGGGACAGGGTACACAGATACGCAGTATTTT
size: few; D: TRBD1; J: TRBJ2-3; V: TRBV6-2/TRBV6-3; CDR3: CASTLGQGNSDTQYF; DNA: TGTGCCAGCACCCTGGGACAGGGAAATTCGGATACGCAGTATTTT
size: few; D: .; J: TRBJ1-5; V: TRBV20-1; CDR3: CSVPSRDGNQPQHF; DNA: TGCAGTGTCCCAAGTCGGGACGGCAATCAGCCCCAGCATTTT
size: few; D: .; J: TRBJ2-7; V: TRBV29-1; CDR3: CSVGQDKYEQYF; DNA: TGCAGCGTTGGCCAGGACAAGTACGAGCAGTACTTC
size: few; D: .; J: TRBJ1-1; V: TRBV20-1; CDR3: CSADILGGETAEAFF; DNA: TGCAGTGCAGACATATTAGGTGGTGAGACTGCTGAAGCTTTCTTT
size: few; D: .; J: TRBJ2-2; V: TRBV4-2; CDR3: CASSESPQYTGELFF; DNA: TGTGCCAGCAGCGAAAGTCCCCAGTACACCGGGGAGCTGTTTTTT
size: many; D: .; J: TRBJ2-1; V: TRBV5-1; CDR3: CASSLLGHPSHEQFF; DNA: TGCGCCAGCAGCTTGCTCGGACATCCAAGCCATGAGCAGTTCTTC
size: many; D: TRBD2; J: TRBJ2-4; V: TRBV20-1; CDR3: CSAPSGGTMYF; DNA: TGCAGTGCTCCCTCGGGGGGGACGATGTACTTC
size: .; D: .; J: TRBJ2-1; V: TRBV7-2; CDR3: CASSKTGAGNEQFF; DNA: TGTGCCAGCAGCAAGACCGGGGCCGGGAATGAGCAGTTCTTC
size: few; D: TRBD1; J: TRBJ2-5; V: TRBV6-5; CDR3: CASSYRTGERPETQYF; DNA: TGTGCCAGCAGTTACCGGACAGGGGAGAGGCCAGAGACCCAGTACTTC
size: .; D: TRBD2; J: TRBJ2-5; V: TRBV28; CDR3: CASSLWQTSGDRSATQYF; DNA: TGTGCCAGCAGTTTATGGCAGACTAGCGGGGATAGATCTGCGACCCAGTACTTC
size: few; D: TRBD1; J: TRBJ2-1; V: TRBV12-3/TRBV12-4; CDR3: CASSLGQGAMNEQFF; DNA: TGTGCCAGCAGTTTGGGACAGGGGGCGATGAATGAGCAGTTCTTC
size: few; D: .; J: TRBJ1-4; V: TRBV20-1; CDR3: CSARDQGGNEKLFF; DNA: TGCAGTGCTAGAGATCAAGGGGGGAATGAAAAACTGTTTTTT
size: .; D: TRBD1; J: TRBJ2-2; V: TRBV19; CDR3: CASSIRTGGTGELFF; DNA: TGTGCCAGTAGTATACGAACAGGGGGCACCGGGGAGCTGTTTTTT
size: .; D: .; J: TRBJ1-1; V: TRBV19; CDR3: CASSIVGGNTEAFF; DNA: TGTGCCAGTAGTATAGTAGGCGGGAACACTGAAGCTTTCTTT